Sequencing of this TCR beta chain was carried out in a study of blood T cell repertoires in COVID-19. Study information: Donors in the United States, Italy and Spain gave samples during acute or convalescent COVID-19. Nucleic acid was either cDNA or gDNA, and it came from T cells, B-cell-depleted T cells, or PBMCs.

In the original analysis: Reference gene primer amplification yielded estimated nucleated cell counts. The table came from immunoSEQ multiplex PCR; TCRdb's copy has only in-frame clones and leaves some out. V and J calls and clone size are copied from that table; D and trimming were computed from the DNA. Found here are about 190,000 clones, roughly 80% of them singletons; the top ten hold roughly 17%. What was sequenced was peripheral blood. This sequence was found in a man in his 60s with active or convalescent COVID-19.

CDR3 coding DNA: TGCGCCAGCAGCTTGGGGGCTGTACACAATGAGCAGTTCTTC. Its translation is CASSLGAVHNEQFF. The chain uses TRBV5-1 and TRBJ2-1, with unresolved D. This CDR3 contains 14 residues. Germline loops: CDR1 SGHRS, CDR2 YFSETQ. The ends were cut back, 0 bases at V and 5 bases at J, with 9 bases in the middle.